A selection of T cell receptor beta chains follows, all from one sample in a study of Tregs in tolerant kidney transplant recipients. This table comes from immunoSEQ multiplex PCR, and its TCRdb copy is limited to in-frame clones, with some not included. Of about 110,000 clones in the sample, 90% were seen once. This material consisted of CD4+ T cells from blood, taken before the transplant. These receptors all stem from a human donor who received a combined kidney and bone marrow transplant. The CDR3 runs from the conserved cysteine through the conserved F or W. The D gene is left open where the match is weak. A row's size may be missing; if present it is once, few, many or a size class.

v_call	clone_size	cdr3_length	d_call	j_call	cdr3_aa	cdr3_nt
TRBV7-2	.	12	.	TRBJ1-2	CASSPFIGGYTF	TGTGCCAGCAGCCCATTCATTGGCGGCTACACCTTC
TRBV5-1	.	12	.	TRBJ1-1	CASSLAGSEAFF	TGCGCCAGCAGCTTGGCTGGTAGTGAAGCTTTCTTT
TRBV7-2	.	16	TRBD1	TRBJ1-1	CASSIDRGAWSTEAFF	TGTGCCAGCAGCATAGACAGGGGTGCGTGGAGTACTGAAGCTTTCTTT
TRBV9	.	17	.	TRBJ2-3	CASSLLWGDPLRNTQYF	TGTGCCAGCAGCCTTCTCTGGGGGGACCCCTTAAGGAATACGCAGTATTTT
TRBV28	.	13	.	TRBJ1-3	CASRKGAGNTIYF	TGTGCCAGCAGGAAGGGGGCTGGAAACACCATATATTTT
TRBV11-3	.	15	.	TRBJ2-2	CASSLGQGSTGELFF	TGTGCCAGCAGCTTAGGTCAGGGGAGCACCGGGGAGCTGTTTTTT
TRBV25-1	.	13	.	TRBJ1-1	CASSGAWNTEAFF	TGTGCCAGCAGTGGAGCTTGGAACACTGAAGCTTTCTTT
TRBV9	.	17	TRBD2	TRBJ2-1	CASSVSPLGSGRDEQFF	TGTGCCAGCAGCGTATCCCCCTTGGGTAGCGGGAGGGATGAGCAGTTCTTC
TRBV27	.	16	.	TRBJ2-3	CASSTPRLGSTDTQYF	TGTGCCAGCAGTACTCCGAGACTAGGCAGCACAGATACGCAGTATTTT
TRBV7-2	once	11	.	TRBJ1-2	CASSLRDGYTF	TGTGCCAGCAGCTTAAGAGATGGCTACACCTTC
TRBV18	.	14	TRBD1	TRBJ2-7	CASTMTGVSYEQYF	TGTGCCAGCACGATGACAGGGGTCTCCTACGAGCAGTACTTC
TRBV6-1	once	17	.	TRBJ2-4	CASRENQGWVAKNIQYF	TGTGCCAGCAGGGAAAATCAGGGGTGGGTAGCCAAAAACATTCAGTACTTC
TRBV7-9	.	14	.	TRBJ1-2	CASSRAPGTDGYTF	TGTGCCAGCAGCCGTGCCCCTGGAACAGATGGCTACACCTTC
TRBV20-1	.	11	.	TRBJ1-2	CSASHPYGYTF	TGCAGTGCTAGCCATCCCTATGGCTACACCTTC
TRBV9	.	19	TRBD1	TRBJ2-3	CASSVGFGQGRTSTDTQYF	TGTGCCAGCAGCGTAGGTTTCGGACAGGGGCGGACTAGCACAGATACGCAGTATTTT
TRBV6-6	.	13	TRBD2	TRBJ2-7	CASSYWAGDEQYF	TGTGCCAGCAGTTACTGGGCGGGGGACGAGCAGTACTTC